These 14 T cell receptor beta chains were sequenced from one sample in a study of shared clonotypes between healthy human individuals. The table came from immunoSEQ multiplex PCR; TCRdb's copy has only in-frame clones and leaves some out. Of roughly 1,800,000 clones listed, about 95% are singletons. Cells designated naive CD8 were CD45RO-negative and were positively selected for CCR7, with terminally differentiated effector memory CD45RA+ cells excluded. Sequenced sample: naive CD8+ T cells sorted from blood. Source of these receptors: a man aged 18 to 35 in good health.

The gene calls are TRBV6-5 and TRBJ1-1; no definite D call. The germline V and J ends were trimmed by 4 bases and 4 bases, with 10 bases remaining between them. The CDR3 is made up of 13 amino acids. The germline CDR1 and CDR2 sequences are MNHEY and SVGAGI. The CDR3 is CASSLAPGTEAFF. The CDR3, as DNA: TGTGCCAGCAGTTTGGCCCCGGGCACTGAAGCTTTCTTT.

The chain uses TRBV5-6 and TRBJ2-5; D possibly corresponds to TRBD2 (5 bases). Germline V gene data show CDR1 as SGHDT and CDR2 as YYEEEE. V gave up 1 base and J gave up 2 bases, with 12 bases separating them. CDR3 length equals 15 residues. The CDR3 DNA reads as TGTGCCAGCAGCTTGTGGGGAGCAATGCAAGAGACCCAGTACTTC. Its protein product is CASSLWGAMQETQYF.

The chain couples TRBV6-6 to TRBJ1-2; maybe TRBD1 (5 bases). Trimming stripped 0 bases from V and 9 bases from J, with 17 bases between. The CDR3 is 15 amino acids. In germline, CDR1 is MNHNY, CDR2 SVGAGI (reference sequence). DNA for the CDR3: TGTGCCAGCAGTTACTCGATGTGGGACCCAGAGAGCTACACCTTC. Protein: CASSYSMWDPESYTF.

On this clone itself: Other DNA sequences in this sample translate to the same CDR3. The chain joins TRBV30 to TRBJ2-1; TRBD1 might be the D (5 bases). The germline V and J ends were trimmed by 0 bases and 9 bases, with 9 bases remaining between them. The CDR3 is 12 residues long. Germline CDR1 GTSNPN, CDR2 SVGIG (reference sequence). In DNA, the CDR3 is TGTGCCTGGAGTGTGTTAGGGGCTGAGCAGTTCTTC. It codes for CAWSVLGAEQFF.

The V gene is TRBV5-5, the J gene TRBJ2-7, with 8 bases matching TRBD1. Germline lookup yields CDR1 SGHKS and CDR2 YYEKEE (reference sequence). Germline trimming cut 5 bases from V and 4 bases from J; bases unmatched to any gene: 8. This CDR3 spans 14 amino acids. The DNA for the CDR3 is TGTGCCAGCAGTTTCGGACAGGGTCGATACGAGCAGTACTTC. It yields the protein CASSFGQGRYEQYF.

The chain uses TRBV6-6 and TRBJ2-1; TRBD1 aligns across 9 bases. In germline, CDR1 is MNHNY, CDR2 SVGAGI (reference sequence). V gave up 6 bases and J gave up 8 bases; unmatched junction bases: 11. This CDR3 comprises 15 residues. The CDR3 DNA sequence: TGTGCCAGCAGCCATTTGGGACAGGGCTCGGATGAGCAGTTCTTC. It codes for CASSHLGQGSDEQFF.

The V call is TRBV5-4, the J call TRBJ2-7; no definite D call. Trimming cost V 0 bases and J 6 bases, with 7 bases left between them. CDR1 SGHNT and CDR2 YYREEE come from the germline V gene (reference sequence). The CDR3 loop spans 12 amino acids. The CDR3 loop reads CASSLGPLEQYF. As DNA, the CDR3 is TGTGCCAGCAGCTTGGGGCCGCTCGAGCAGTACTTC.

This sequence joins TRBV9 and TRBJ2-5; TRBD2 might be the D (6 bases). CDR1 and CDR2 (germline): SGDLS, YYNGEE. The CDR3 has 15 residues. With 3 bases removed from V and 5 bases from J, the gap between germline ends came to 17 bases. CDR3 in amino acids: CASSAEGGVWETQYF. As DNA, the CDR3 is TGTGCCAGCAGCGCCGAGGGAGGCGTCTGGGAGACCCAGTACTTC. The full variable domain, rest sourced from reference TRBV9 and TRBJ2-5, is DSGVTQTPKHLITATGQRVTLRCSPRSGDLSVYWYQQSLDQGLQFLIQYYNGEERAKGNILERFSAQQFPDLHSELNLSSLELGDSALYFCASSAEGGVWETQYFGPGTRLLVL.

V gene TRBV27 combines with J gene TRBJ2-1; D may be TRBD1 (5 bases). With 5 bases removed from V and 0 bases from J, the gap between germline ends came to 17 bases. Germline V gives CDR1 MNHEY, CDR2 SMNVEV (reference sequence). The CDR3 is 17 amino acids. The CDR3 spells CASSPIGALNSYNEQFF. The CDR3 nucleotides read TGTGCCAGCAGTCCCATTGGGGCGCTTAACTCCTACAATGAGCAGTTCTTC.

The V call is TRBV7-9, the J call TRBJ2-7; D unresolved. The germline V gene encodes CDR1 SEHNR and CDR2 FQNEAQ (reference sequence). The V and J ends lost 5 bases and 5 bases respectively, with 19 bases between them. This CDR3 is 15 amino acids long. CDR3 protein: CASSPQATTFDEQYF. Here the CDR3 DNA reads TGTGCCAGCAGCCCACAAGCCACCACCTTTGACGAGCAGTACTTC. Filled out from reference TRBV7-9 and TRBJ2-7, the complete variable domain reads DTGVSQNPRHKITKRGQNVTFRCDPISEHNRLYWYRQTLGQGPEFLTYFQNEAQLEKSRLLSDRFSAERPKGSFSTLEIQRTEQGDSAMYLCASSPQATTFDEQYFGPGTRLTVT.

This chain links TRBV29-1 with TRBJ2-4; 9 bases line up with TRBD1. J was trimmed by 8 bases and V by 0 bases; bases with no gene match: 8. The CDR3 spans 15 residues. CDR1 and CDR2 (germline): SQVTM, ANQGSEA. CDR3 protein: CSVEDLRDRVDIQYF. In DNA form, the CDR3 reads TGCAGCGTTGAAGATTTGAGGGACAGGGTGGACATTCAGTACTTC. The full variable domain, with the rest looked up from reference TRBV29-1 and TRBJ2-4, is SAVISQKPSRDICQRGTSLTIQCQVDSQVTMMFWYRQQPGQSLTLIATANQGSEATYESGFVIDKFPISRPNLTFSTLTVSNMSPEDSSIYLCSVEDLRDRVDIQYFGAGTRLSVL.

This rearrangement joins TRBV5-1 to TRBJ1-4, with D maybe TRBD1 (5 bases). Per the germline V gene, CDR1 is SGHRS and CDR2 is YFSETQ. V lost 6 bases and J lost 5, with 17 bases in between. The CDR3 extends over 15 amino acids. CDR3: CASNARGLVNEKLFF. The CDR3 region has the DNA TGCGCCAGCAACGCGAGGGGCCTCGTGAATGAAAAACTGTTTTTT.

V is TRBV6-6 and J is TRBJ2-7; the D gene is possibly TRBD2 (5 bases). This CDR3 is 15 amino acids long. The germline V gene has CDR1 MNHNY and CDR2 SVGAGI (reference sequence). The ends were cut back, 7 bases at V and 0 bases at J, with 16 bases in the middle. DNA of the CDR3: TGTGCCAGCATGCGCGGCGGGTATCTCTCCTACGAGCAGTACTTC. This translates into CASMRGGYLSYEQYF.

The chain carries TRBV5-5 and TRBJ2-7; D not resolved. The CDR3 sequence is 15 residues long. Trimming removed 4 bases from V and 0 bases from J, with 14 bases in between. CDR1 is SGHKS, CDR2 YYEKEE, per germline (reference sequence). The CDR3 bases are TGTGCCAGCAGCGCGGACGAAGTGGTCTCCTACGAGCAGTACTTC. This sequence encodes CASSADEVVSYEQYF.